These 6 T cell receptor beta chains came from one sample sequenced in a study of T-cell memory formation after mild COVID-19 (dated by TCRdb to 2020 to 2022). Libraries were constructed by 5' RACE. The sample was run on an Illumina NovaSeq 6000. The public reads were quality trimmed at Q25 with fastp and then assembled into clones with MiXCR by TCRdb, keeping productive beta chains. Each record represents a unique CDR3 protein, reported with the most common genes and DNA among its rows. Within this sample are under 200,000 distinct CDR3 sequences, with 25% to 40% of them counted one time only. The biggest ten clones account for 9.5% to 15% of the sample. Sequencing was carried out using PBMCs or a T cell subset sorted from them (not recorded which). The receptors come from an adult woman who had mild COVID-19 (a few samples of this study predate the infection). The sample titles of this study are shuffled in the database, so cell type and time point are left out; the donor was told from shared clones.

This chain uses TRBV6-5 with TRBJ2-4; 8 nucleotides line up with TRBD1. The J segment lost 8 bases and the V segment lost 6 bases, leaving 6 bases of the junction unmatched. The CDR3 contains 13 residues. The V gene's germline CDR1 is MNHEY and CDR2 SVGAGI. The CDR3 DNA sequence: TGTGCCAGCAGCCTGACAGGGGTGGACATTCAGTACTTC. It is translated as CASSLTGVDIQYF.

This clonotype was found once. The gene calls are TRBV28 and TRBJ2-2; 11 bases are a match to TRBD2. This CDR3 comprises 16 residues. J was trimmed by 4 bases and V by 3 bases; bases with no gene match: 4. Germline V gives CDR1 MDHEN, CDR2 SYDVKM. Here the CDR3 reads CASSFGLAGFTGELFF. CDR3 bases: TGTGCCAGCAGTTTCGGACTAGCGGGCTTCACCGGGGAGCTGTTTTTT.

The rearrangement joins TRBV6-6 to TRBJ2-7, with D possibly matching TRBD2 (5 bases). Trimming stripped 4 bases from V and 4 bases from J, with 23 bases between. The CDR3 is 17 amino acids. The V gene's germline CDR1 is MNHNY and CDR2 SVGAGI (reference sequence). CDR3 coding DNA: TGTGCCAGCAGTTCTTCCAGGCACGGGGTCCCGGGGTACGAGCAGTACTTC. Amino acid sequence: CASSSSRHGVPGYEQYF.

This clonotype has a handful of counts. The CDR3 sequence: CASRGEGVAGVYGYTF. The CDR3 DNA follows: TGTGCCAGCAGGGGGGAAGGAGTTGCGGGGGTCTATGGCTACACCTTC. The chain couples TRBV6-6 to TRBJ1-2; D may be TRBD1 (5 bases). The germline V gene encodes CDR1 MNHNY and CDR2 SVGAGI (reference sequence). This CDR3 spans 16 amino acids. V lost 6 bases to trimming and J lost 4 bases, with 21 bases between them.

This chain links TRBV5-5 with TRBJ2-2, with TRBD1 as a possible D gene (6 bases). V was shortened by 4 bases and J by 7 bases, with 11 bases between the two germline ends. The germline CDR1 and CDR2 sequences are SGHKS and YYEKEE (reference sequence). The CDR3 length is 13 residues. Written as DNA, the CDR3 is TGTGCCAGCAGCGTAGGACAGTTCGGGGAGCTGTTTTTT. Residues: CASSVGQFGELFF.

The V and J genes are TRBV7-6 and TRBJ2-2, with 11 bases lining up with TRBD1. Germline trimming cut 9 bases from V and 7 bases from J; bases unmatched to any gene: 4. CDR1 is SGHVS, CDR2 FNYEAQ, per germline. The CDR3 spans 13 residues. The CDR3: CASGQGAVGELFF. CDR3 sequence (DNA): TGTGCCAGTGGACAGGGGGCGGTCGGGGAGCTGTTTTTT.